This TCR beta chain was sequenced during a study of T cells in Graves' hyperthyroidism and ophthalmopathy (dated by TCRdb to the late 2010s). Background for the entire study: Peripheral blood samples were taken at initial diagnosis, before any treatment was given. TCR V-J signatures able to tell the groups apart were searched for in a discovery cohort of 95 or so patients, of whom more than 40 had Graves' ophthalmopathy and 57 had stable Graves' hyperthyroidism. An independent validation cohort of 18 to 20 hyperthyroidism patients and roughly 16 patients who later progressed to ophthalmopathy tested prospective prediction of ophthalmopathy. The 100 discovery patients were randomly split 7:3 into training and test sets. In about 6 Graves' hyperthyroidism patients, the study also compared T-cell repertoires from thyroid tissue with T-cell repertoires from blood. Once sampling was done, hyperthyroidism patients were given methimazole at a starting dose of 30 mg daily, whereas ophthalmopathy patients were given high-dose intravenous methylprednisolone. The paper describes TCR Vbeta CDR3 sequencing of 140 or so peripheral blood samples, made up of 43 ophthalmopathy patients, 70 to 80 hyperthyroidism patients and roughly 17 progressor patients. Results the study describes overall, beyond this receptor: Most expanded thyroid clonotypes (frequency above 0.001) were also detected in blood, suggesting blood repertoires may reflect thyroid immune responses. Ophthalmopathy was separated from stable hyperthyroidism by a 13 V-J signature model, with around 88% sensitivity and about 81% specificity obtained in cross-validation and 80%/75% obtained in testing. During validation, the model predicted progression to ophthalmopathy a median of around 7 months ahead of onset, with around 65% sensitivity and around 73% specificity. No statistical method was used to fix the sample size in advance, and group allocation was not hidden from the investigators.

V and J lose 0 bases and 0 bases, and a span of 9 bases separates them. The germline V gene specifies LGHNA as CDR1 and YSLEER as CDR2. Inclusive of the bounding cysteine and phenylalanine, the CDR3 is 15 residues long. Only the CDR3 DNA is retained, 45 bases long and in frame from the first base. With regard to this clonotype: What antigen it recognizes has not been identified. One base away there is no much larger clone; base qualities are not given.

Stable Graves' hyperthyroidism was defined as no progression to ophthalmopathy during 18 months of follow-up. Hyperthyroidism patients were newly diagnosed, with disease duration under 2 months, and aged 18 to 65 years. The study excluded patients with uncontrolled infections, other autoimmune diseases, pregnancy or lactation. Diagnoses were based on clinical symptoms, serum thyroxine and TRAb, thyroid ultrasound and orbital computed tomography. PBMCs were isolated from about 10 ml of fresh peripheral blood by Ficoll-Paque density gradient centrifugation. Trizol reagent was used to extract total RNA, and RNA quality was then checked on an Agilent 2100 Bioanalyzer. The TCR beta CDR3 regions were amplified from RNA transcripts. For the first round of RT-PCR on the TCR CDR3, the HTBI primer set was used together with the Qiagen OneStep RT-PCR kit. Libraries were constructed in a second round of multiplex PCR, after which size selection and purification were performed. Sequencing of the libraries was done on an Illumina HiSeq2000 using paired-end 100 bp reads. The authors' analysis ran thus. SOAPnuke was used to process the raw data, with reads discarded if the reads contained adapters or uncalled bases, had a mean Phred below 15, or lacked an exact constant-primer or identifier match. COPE v1.2.5 was used to merge high-quality paired reads, and clonotypes were defined as unique nucleotide sequences. Clonotypes were aligned to IMGT TRBV, TRBD and TRBJ reference segments using MiTCR v1.1. Only V-J combinations with frequency above 0.0001, covering approximately 99% of repertoires, were analysed. A TCS score was defined as the ratio between F50 (clonal expansion) and ExV (chaos), using BLOSUM62-based TCRdist between CDR3 peptides within each V-J. Welch's t-statistics and random forest reduced around 510 V-J features to under 15, which were used in a naive Bayes classifier (R e1071). TCRdb's own reprocessing of the public reads used fastp at Q25 and MiXCR and kept productive beta chains. Every distinct CDR3 protein forms one entry, paired with its most common genes and DNA. What appears here as the V and J calls and clone size reflects TCRdb's work, not the paper's. Recorded for this sample are roughly 750,000 distinct CDR3 sequences; around 15% of them occurred a single time. The ten largest make up around 8.1% of the sample.

Sequencing input: blood. The source of this sequence is a man aged 18 to 29 with Graves' hyperthyroidism. The chain employs TRBV4-3 and TRBJ2-7; the D gene cannot be resolved reliably. For the CDR3, the sequence is CASSQDHRDSYEQYF. The nucleotides read TGCGCCAGCAGCCAAGATCATAGAGACTCCTACGAGCAGTACTTC.